This entry features one T cell receptor beta chain sequence. V shed 5 bases and J 5 bases; nucleotides not matched to a gene: 9. From germline, CDR1 is MDHEN and CDR2 SYDVKM. This CDR3 contains 16 residues. Original analysis: Counts of nucleated cells, estimated from reference gene primer amplification, were obtained. TCRdb keeps only in-frame clones here, not all; method: immunoSEQ multiplex PCR. The DNA gave D and trimming, while V, J and clone size come from that table. The sample consists of 15,000 to 17,000 clones, 75% to 85% of them appearing once. This sample is part of a study of blood T cell repertoires in COVID-19. As for the study in general: In each case, the material was cDNA or gDNA derived from T cells, B-cell-depleted T cells, or PBMCs.

The receptor was isolated from a man older than 75 with active or convalescent COVID-19. Sequencing was done on a sample of peripheral blood. The V and J genes are TRBV28 and TRBJ1-4, with TRBD1 matching 9 bases. This chain's CDR3 is CASSPGTGQVNEKLFF. As DNA, the CDR3 is TGTGCCAGCAGTCCGGGGACAGGGCAGGTGAATGAAAAACTGTTTTTT.